A selection of T cell receptor beta chains follows, all from one sample in a study of cytomegalovirus exposure and HLA in healthy donors. The method was immunoSEQ multiplex PCR; TCRdb's version includes in-frame clones alone and lacks a portion of them. The sample consists of more than 100,000 clones, less than 85% of them appearing once. The sequencing sample was made of PBMCs. Receptor source: a man aged 40-49 years in good health and CMV-seronegative. CDR3s include the opening cysteine and the closing phenylalanine or tryptophan. The order of the fields is V gene, D gene, J gene, clone size, CDR3 DNA, CDR3 protein. D genes are given only for firm matches. Clone size is not always given. Where it is, it says once, few, many or a class for expanded clones.

TRBV19,-,TRBJ2-7,-,TGTGCCAGTAGTAAGCCCCGGGACGGGACTGAAGAGCAGTACTTC,CASSKPRDGTEEQYF
TRBV7-9,TRBD1,TRBJ2-3,-,TGTGCCAGCAGCTTTTACCAGGGGGCTGGGGGAGATACGCAGTATTTT,CASSFYQGAGGDTQYF
TRBV28,TRBD2,TRBJ2-2,-,TGTGCCAGCAGTTTATCCCTAGCGGACCTGTCGAACACCGGGGAGCTGTTTTTT,CASSLSLADLSNTGELFF
TRBV9,TRBD1,TRBJ1-4,-,TGTGCCAGCAGCTTCGAGACAGGGGTTAATGAAAAACTGTTTTTT,CASSFETGVNEKLFF
TRBV11-2,-,TRBJ1-2,-,TGTGCCAGCAGCCAGTCAGGGTCCTTTGGCTACACCTTC,CASSQSGSFGYTF
TRBV6-5,TRBD1,TRBJ2-5,-,TGTGCCAGCAGTGGGACAGGCCACGAGACCCAGTACTTC,CASSGTGHETQYF
TRBV5-1,TRBD1,TRBJ2-7,-,TGCGCCAGCAGCTTCGGACAGGGTCCCTACGAGCAGTACTTC,CASSFGQGPYEQYF
TRBV2,TRBD1,TRBJ2-1,once,TGTGCCAGCAGAGCCAGGGGGCTTAATGAGCAGTTCTTC,CASRARGLNEQFF
TRBV9,-,TRBJ1-1,-,TGTGCCAGCAGCCCAAGCGGCGGCCTGAACACTGAAGCTTTCTTT,CASSPSGGLNTEAFF
TRBV6-6,-,TRBJ1-3,-,TGTGCCAGCAGTTACGGGCCGAACTCTGGAAACACCATATATTTT,CASSYGPNSGNTIYF
TRBV5-6,-,TRBJ2-3,-,TGTGCCAGCAGCGATCCACAGCAGGATACGCAGTATTTT,CASSDPQQDTQYF
TRBV7-2,-,TRBJ1-1,few,TGTGCCAGCAAAAAGTCATCGGGGAACACTGAAGCTTTCTTT,CASKKSSGNTEAFF
TRBV5-1,TRBD1,TRBJ1-2,few,TGCGCCAGCAGCAAGGGACAGGGGGAGTATGGCTACACCTTC,CASSKGQGEYGYTF
TRBV5-5,TRBD2,TRBJ2-7,-,TGTGCCAGCAGCTTGGATGGGACTAGCGAACCCTACGAGCAGTACTTC,CASSLDGTSEPYEQYF
TRBV16,-,TRBJ1-2,-,TGTGCCAGCAGACACGTCAACTATGGCTACACCTTC,CASRHVNYGYTF
TRBV5-5,TRBD1,TRBJ2-7,-,TGTGCCAGCGTTAGGGACAGGGTGTACTTC,CASVRDRVYF
TRBV27,TRBD1,TRBJ2-7,-,TGTGCCAGCAGTCTCCGGACCCTAGGGGGCCCGGGGGAGCAGTACTTC,CASSLRTLGGPGEQYF
TRBV6-1,-,TRBJ2-7,-,TGTGCCAGCAGTGTGGAACAGGTGGGGTGGGAGCAGTACTTC,CASSVEQVGWEQYF
TRBV27,TRBD1,TRBJ1-3,-,TGTGCCAGCAGCCGGGACAGGGGGTCCTCTGGAAACACCATATATTTT,CASSRDRGSSGNTIYF
TRBV30,-,TRBJ1-1,-,TGTGCCTGGAGTGTGGGACACACTATGAACACTGAAGCTTTCTTT,CAWSVGHTMNTEAFF
TRBV27,TRBD1,TRBJ2-5,-,TGTGCCAGCAGTATACAGGGGTTCGGCAGGGAGCAGTACTTC,CASSIQGFGREQYF
TRBV11-2,-,TRBJ1-2,few,TGTGCCAGCAGCACAGAGGGCAGGAACTATGGCTACACCTTC,CASSTEGRNYGYTF
TRBV6-1,TRBD1,TRBJ2-7,once,TGTGCCAGCAACCCCCTAGGGGGCTTAAACTACGAGCAGTACTTC,CASNPLGGLNYEQYF
TRBV7-2,TRBD1,TRBJ2-3,few,TGTGCCAGCAGCCGAGACAGGGCCACAGATACGCAGTATTTT,CASSRDRATDTQYF
TRBV7-2,TRBD2,TRBJ2-1,-,TGTGCCAGCAGCTTAGAGGGGGGGCGGGAGGGGCTTGAGCAGTTCTTC,CASSLEGGREGLEQFF
TRBV4-1,TRBD2,TRBJ2-1,few,TGCGCCAGCAGCCAAGATCAGGCTAGCGGGGGCCCCTCCTACAATGAGCAGTTCTTC,CASSQDQASGGPSYNEQFF
TRBV27,TRBD1,TRBJ2-7,-,TGTGCCAGCAGTGACCGGACAGGGTTCGACGAGCAGTACTTC,CASSDRTGFDEQYF
TRBV7-8,-,TRBJ1-1,-,TGTGCCAGCAGGGCGGAAGGGCAACAGGGAGCTTTCTTT,CASRAEGQQGAFF
TRBV7-2,TRBD1,TRBJ2-5,-,TGTGCCAGCAGCCAATGGGGGGACAGGGCCGAAGAGACCCAGTACTTC,CASSQWGDRAEETQYF
TRBV19,-,TRBJ2-1,once,TGTGCCAGTAGTATAAGCCAGGCATCCTACAATGAGCAGTTCTTC,CASSISQASYNEQFF
TRBV7-2,-,TRBJ2-2,few,TGTGCCAGCAGCCACTCGACAGGAAACACCGGGGAGCTGTTTTTT,CASSHSTGNTGELFF
TRBV18,TRBD2,TRBJ2-5,-,TGTGCCAGCTCACCACGGGCGGGGGGCGAGACCCAGTACTTC,CASSPRAGGETQYF
TRBV5-1,TRBD2,TRBJ2-1,few,TGCGCCAGCAGCTTGGATGCGGGAGGGCCAGGGAATGAGCAGTTCTTC,CASSLDAGGPGNEQFF
TRBV14,TRBD1,TRBJ2-5,-,TGTGCCAGCAGCCCGTGGACAGGGGTTAGGGAGACCCAGTACTTC,CASSPWTGVRETQYF
TRBV7-9,-,TRBJ2-1,-,TGTGCCAGCAATAGCGGCAGCGAAGGAGAGCAGTTCTTC,CASNSGSEGEQFF
TRBV7-5,-,TRBJ2-2,-,TGTGCCAGAAGCCCGGGACTAGCGGGAGTTGAGAACACCGGGGAGCTGTTTTTT,CARSPGLAGVENTGELFF
TRBV5-1,-,TRBJ2-2,-,TGCGCCAGCAGCTGGATGGGCCAAACTAGCACCGGGGAGCTGTTTTTT,CASSWMGQTSTGELFF
TRBV13,-,TRBJ2-1,once,TGTGCCAGCAGCTCGGAGTTACAGGTCGATGAGCAGTTCTTC,CASSSELQVDEQFF
TRBV19,TRBD1,TRBJ1-5,once,TGTGCCAGTACCCCTGACAGGGAGCTTGGTCAGCCCCAGCATTTT,CASTPDRELGQPQHF
TRBV29-1,TRBD1,TRBJ1-2,-,TGCAGCGTCCATGGGACAGGCGCTAACTATGGCTACACCTTC,CSVHGTGANYGYTF
TRBV5-6,TRBD2,TRBJ2-3,-,TGTGCCAGCAGCTTAGCGGGGGGCCTAGGGGATACGCAGTATTTT,CASSLAGGLGDTQYF
TRBV4-2,TRBD1,TRBJ1-2,-,TGTGCCAGCAGCCAATGGGCCGGGACAGGGGACGGCTACACCTTC,CASSQWAGTGDGYTF
TRBV2,-,TRBJ1-6,-,TGTGCCAGCAGTGTTCGAGGCCCTGGGTCACCCCTCCACTTT,CASSVRGPGSPLHF
TRBV5-1,TRBD2,TRBJ2-5,-,TGCGCCAGCAGCAACGGACTAGCGGGACCCCAAGAGACCCAGTACTTC,CASSNGLAGPQETQYF
TRBV7-9,TRBD1,TRBJ1-2,-,TGTTCCAGCAGCTCCCAAGGGACGACAGGGGTTGGCTATGGCTACACCTTC,CSSSSQGTTGVGYGYTF
TRBV18,-,TRBJ2-3,-,TGTGCCAGCTCAGGGGACTTAAGCACAGATACGCAGTATTTT,CASSGDLSTDTQYF
TRBV7-9,TRBD1,TRBJ1-2,few,TGTGCCAGCAGCCTGGGACAGGGGTGTGGCTACACCTTC,CASSLGQGCGYTF
TRBV27,TRBD1,TRBJ1-2,few,TGTGCCAGCAGTCGATCGACAGGGGTAGCGCGAGGCTACACCTTC,CASSRSTGVARGYTF
TRBV5-1,-,TRBJ2-5,-,TGCGCCAGCAGCTTGGTGGACTACCAAGAGACCCAGTACTTC,CASSLVDYQETQYF
TRBV7-3,-,TRBJ2-1,-,TGTGCCAGCAGCTTAACGGGGGGGCGTTACAATGAGCAGTTCTTC,CASSLTGGRYNEQFF
TRBV19,-,TRBJ2-1,-,TGTGCCAGTGGGGGATCTGGACAGTCCTTAAGGGATGAGCAGTTCTTC,CASGGSGQSLRDEQFF